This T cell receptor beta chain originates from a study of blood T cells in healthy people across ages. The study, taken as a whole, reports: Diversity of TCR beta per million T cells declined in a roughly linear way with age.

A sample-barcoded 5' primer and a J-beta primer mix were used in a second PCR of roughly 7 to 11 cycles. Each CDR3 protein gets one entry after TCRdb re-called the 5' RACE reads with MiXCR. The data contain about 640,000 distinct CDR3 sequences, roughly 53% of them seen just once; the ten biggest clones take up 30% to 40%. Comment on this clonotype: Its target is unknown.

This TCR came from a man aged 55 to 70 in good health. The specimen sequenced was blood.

This chain's CDR3 is CSVGPQVGPGEQYF. The CDR3 DNA reads TGCAGCGTTGGGCCCCAAGTAGGGCCGGGGGAGCAGTACTTC. V is TRBV29-1 and J is TRBJ2-5; weak D call: TRBD2 (6 bases). Germline values: CDR1 SQVTM, CDR2 ANQGSEA. CDR3 size: 14 residues. Trimming cost V 4 bases and J 11 bases, with 23 bases left between them.